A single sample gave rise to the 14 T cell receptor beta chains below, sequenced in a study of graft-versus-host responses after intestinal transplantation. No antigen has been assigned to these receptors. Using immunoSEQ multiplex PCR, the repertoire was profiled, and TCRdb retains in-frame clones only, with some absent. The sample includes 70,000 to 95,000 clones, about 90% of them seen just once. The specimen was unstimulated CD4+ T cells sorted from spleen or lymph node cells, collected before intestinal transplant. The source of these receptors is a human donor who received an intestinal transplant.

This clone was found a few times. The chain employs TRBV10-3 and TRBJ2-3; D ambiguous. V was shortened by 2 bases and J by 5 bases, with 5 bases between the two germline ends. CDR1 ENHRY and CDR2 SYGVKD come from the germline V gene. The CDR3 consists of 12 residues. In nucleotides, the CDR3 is TGTGCCATCAGTGAGAACGGAGATACGCAGTATTTT. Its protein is CAISENGDTQYF.

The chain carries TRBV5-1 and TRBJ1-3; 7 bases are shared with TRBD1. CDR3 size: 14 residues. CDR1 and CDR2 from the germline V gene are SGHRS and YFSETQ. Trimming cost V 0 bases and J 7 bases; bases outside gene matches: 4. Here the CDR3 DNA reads TGCGCCAGCAGCTTGGGTGACAGGGTGAACACCATATATTTT. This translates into CASSLGDRVNTIYF. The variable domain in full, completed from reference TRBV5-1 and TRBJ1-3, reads KAGVTQTPRYLIKTRGQQVTLSCSPISGHRSVSWYQQTPGQGLQFLFEYFSETQRNKGNFPGRFSGRQFSNSRSEMNVSTLELGDSALYLCASSLGDRVNTIYFGEGSWLTVV.

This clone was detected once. This CDR3 reads CASSQYEEVFNYGYTF. CDR3 DNA sequence: TGCGCCAGCAGCCAATATGAAGAGGTCTTTAACTATGGCTACACCTTC. This chain joins TRBV4-1 and TRBJ1-2; D ambiguous. This CDR3 is built from 16 residues. V shed 2 bases and J shed 1 base, with 14 bases lying between them. CDR1 and CDR2 from the germline V gene are MGHRA and YSYEKL.

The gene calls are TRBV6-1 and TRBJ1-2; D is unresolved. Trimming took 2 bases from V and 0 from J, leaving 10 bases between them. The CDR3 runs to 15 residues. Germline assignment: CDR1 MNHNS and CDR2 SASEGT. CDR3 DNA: TGTGCCAGCAGTGAATGGTCCAGTCCTAACTATGGCTACACCTTC. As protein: CASSEWSSPNYGYTF.

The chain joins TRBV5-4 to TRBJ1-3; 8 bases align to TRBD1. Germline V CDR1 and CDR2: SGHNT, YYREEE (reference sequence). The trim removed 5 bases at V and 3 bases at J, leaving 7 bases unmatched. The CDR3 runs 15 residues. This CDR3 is CASRPDRAGGNTIYF. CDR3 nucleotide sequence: TGTGCCAGCAGGCCGGACAGGGCGGGTGGAAACACCATATATTTT.

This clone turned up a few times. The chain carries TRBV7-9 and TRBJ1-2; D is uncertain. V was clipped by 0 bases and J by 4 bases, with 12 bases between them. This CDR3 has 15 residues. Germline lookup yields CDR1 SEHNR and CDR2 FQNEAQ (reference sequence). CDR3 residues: CASSLALALFYGYTF. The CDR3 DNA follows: TGTGCCAGCAGCTTAGCGTTAGCCCTCTTCTATGGCTACACCTTC.

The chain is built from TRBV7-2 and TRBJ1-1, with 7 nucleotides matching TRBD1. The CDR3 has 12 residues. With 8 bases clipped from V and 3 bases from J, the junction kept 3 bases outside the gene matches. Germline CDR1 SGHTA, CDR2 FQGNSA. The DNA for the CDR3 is TGTGCCAGCGGGGGACAGTACACTGAAGCTTTCTTT. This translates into CASGGQYTEAFF. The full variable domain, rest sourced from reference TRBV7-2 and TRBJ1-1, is GAGVSQSPSNKVTEKGKDVELRCDPISGHTALYWYRQSLGQGLEFLIYFQGNSAPDKSGLPSDRFSAERTGGSVSTLTIQRTQQEDSAVYLCASGGQYTEAFFGQGTRLTVV.

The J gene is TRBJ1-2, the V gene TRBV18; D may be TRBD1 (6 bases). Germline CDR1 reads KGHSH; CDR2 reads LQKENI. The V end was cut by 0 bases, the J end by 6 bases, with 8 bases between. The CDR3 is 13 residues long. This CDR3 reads CASSPPTGHGYTF. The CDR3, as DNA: TGTGCCAGCTCACCACCGACAGGTCATGGCTACACCTTC. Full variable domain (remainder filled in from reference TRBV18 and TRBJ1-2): NAGVMQNPRHLVRRRGQEARLRCSPMKGHSHVYWYRQLPEEGLKFMVYLQKENIIDESGMPKERFSAEFPKEGPSILRIQQVVRGDSAAYFCASSPPTGHGYTFGSGTRLTVV.

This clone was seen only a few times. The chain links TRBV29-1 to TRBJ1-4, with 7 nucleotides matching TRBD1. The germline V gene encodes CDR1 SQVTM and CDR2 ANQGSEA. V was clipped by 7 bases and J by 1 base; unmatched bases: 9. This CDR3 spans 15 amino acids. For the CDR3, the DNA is TGCAGCGGGGGGAATTCAGGGGGAACTAATGAAAAACTGTTTTTT. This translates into CSGGNSGGTNEKLFF.

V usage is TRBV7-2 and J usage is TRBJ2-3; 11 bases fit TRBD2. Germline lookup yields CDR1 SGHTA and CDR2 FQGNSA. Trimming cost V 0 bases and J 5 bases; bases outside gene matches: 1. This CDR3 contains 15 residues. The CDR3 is CASSLASGGGDTQYF. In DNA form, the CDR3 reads TGTGCCAGCAGCTTAGCTAGCGGGGGGGGAGATACGCAGTATTTT.

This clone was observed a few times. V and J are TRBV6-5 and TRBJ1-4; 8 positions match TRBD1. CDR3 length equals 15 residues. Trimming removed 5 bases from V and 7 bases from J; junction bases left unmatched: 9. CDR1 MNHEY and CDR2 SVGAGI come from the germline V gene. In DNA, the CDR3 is TGTGCCAGCAGTCTAAAAACAGGGGGAGGTGAAAAACTGTTTTTT. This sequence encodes CASSLKTGGGEKLFF.

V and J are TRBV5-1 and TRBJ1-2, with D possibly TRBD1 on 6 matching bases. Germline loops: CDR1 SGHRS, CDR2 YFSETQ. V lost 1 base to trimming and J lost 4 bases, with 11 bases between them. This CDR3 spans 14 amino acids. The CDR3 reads CASSLSRTAYGYTF. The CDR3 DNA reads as TGCGCCAGCAGCTTGTCTCGGACAGCCTATGGCTACACCTTC. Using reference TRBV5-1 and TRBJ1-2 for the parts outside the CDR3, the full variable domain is KAGVTQTPRYLIKTRGQQVTLSCSPISGHRSVSWYQQTPGQGLQFLFEYFSETQRNKGNFPGRFSGRQFSNSRSEMNVSTLELGDSALYLCASSLSRTAYGYTFGSGTRLTVV.

The CDR3 DNA reads TGTGCTAGTTCGAACAGGGGGGATGGAAACACCATATATTTT. It is translated as CASSNRGDGNTIYF. The V and J genes are TRBV12-5 and TRBJ1-3, with 8 bases lining up with TRBD1. Germline CDR1 LGHNT, CDR2 FRNRAP. The CDR3 totals 14 residues. Trimming cost V 8 bases and J 3 bases; bases outside gene matches: 6.

The CDR3 reads CASSLVLRGEQYF. The CDR3 coding sequence is TGTGCCAGCAGCTTAGTTCTTAGGGGCGAGCAGTACTTC. This chain links TRBV7-6 with TRBJ2-7, with a tentative D call TRBD1 (5 bases). CDR3 length: 13 residues. Trimming pared 1 base from V and 6 bases from J, leaving 10 bases between. Per the germline V gene, CDR1 is SGHVS and CDR2 is FNYEAQ.